This TCR beta chain came from a study of long-term antiretroviral therapy in people with HIV. A note on this clone: Its antigen remains unidentified. The CDR3 does not close with the conserved phenylalanine or tryptophan, likely indicating a read error. Because the CDR3's place on the DNA is in doubt, the DNA is left out and the CDR3 is given as listed by TCRdb.

Sequencing relied on immunoSEQ assay v3.0, run at survey level. The data were produced by immunoSEQ multiplex PCR, yet TCRdb's version contains in-frame clones alone and is incomplete. The sample comprises some 27,000 clones, 79% of which are singletons, and around 10% rests with the top ten. The CDR3 spans 13 residues, counting both ends. CDR1 is MNHEY and CDR2 is SVGAGI in the germline V gene. Study-level points and caveats: It was observed that HIV repertoires exhibited narrower CDR3 length ranges than controls. Blood collection from the mid-2000s to the late 2010s possibly occurred under older ART regimens.

Each specimen consisted of roughly 1-11 million cryopreserved PBMC prior to extraction of DNA. Sequencing used unsorted PBMCs, obtained 2.1 years after starting antiretroviral therapy. The V call is TRBV6-5, the J call TRBJ2-7; the table names TRBD2, a call not compared with the DNA. The clonotype was recovered from a man aged 30 to 39 with HIV. The CDR3 reads CASRRASGRGYTL.